This TCR beta chain was identified in a study of PD-L1 blockade in urothelial cancer. Measured with immunoSEQ multiplex PCR; TCRdb has only the in-frame clones, and not every one. The data show more than 45,000 clones, with 75% to 90% seen just once and 16% held by the top ten. The sample here was PBMCs, taken around atezolizumab (anti-PD-L1) treatment. The receptor was isolated from a man in his fifties or sixties with urothelial cancer.

CDR3 sequence (DNA): TGTGCCAGCAGCCCGAACCTAGGCCTTAATGAAAAACTGTTTTTT. It is translated as CASSPNLGLNEKLFF. This chain connects TRBV11-2 to TRBJ1-4; no firm D call. V gave up 5 bases and J gave up 4 bases, with 14 bases separating them. The CDR3 extends over 15 amino acids. CDR1 is SGHAT, CDR2 FQNNGV, per germline.